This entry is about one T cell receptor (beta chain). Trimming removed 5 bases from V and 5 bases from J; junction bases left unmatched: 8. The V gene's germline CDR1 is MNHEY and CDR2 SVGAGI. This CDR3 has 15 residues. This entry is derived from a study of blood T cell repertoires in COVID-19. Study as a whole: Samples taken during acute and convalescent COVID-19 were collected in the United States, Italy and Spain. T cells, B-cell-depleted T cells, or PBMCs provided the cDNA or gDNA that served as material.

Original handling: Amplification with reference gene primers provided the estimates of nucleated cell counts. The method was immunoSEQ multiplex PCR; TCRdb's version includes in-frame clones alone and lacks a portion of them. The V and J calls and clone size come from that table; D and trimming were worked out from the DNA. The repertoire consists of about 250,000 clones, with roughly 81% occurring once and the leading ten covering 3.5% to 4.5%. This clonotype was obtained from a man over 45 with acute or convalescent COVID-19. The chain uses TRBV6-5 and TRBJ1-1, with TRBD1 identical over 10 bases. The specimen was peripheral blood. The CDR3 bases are TGTGCCAGCAGTCCCGGGACAGGGGCCGGGACTGAAGCTTTCTTT. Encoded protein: CASSPGTGAGTEAFF.